The 20 T cell receptor beta chains below were found in one sample sequenced in a study of regulatory T cells in long-lasting Graves disease (dated by TCRdb to the early 2020s). The library relied on multiplex PCR. The run used an Illumina HiSeq 4000. TCR beta libraries were built with iRepertoire HTBI primers and Arm-PCR amplification of CDR3 regions. TCRdb handled the public reads itself, with Q25 trimming in fastp and clone calling in MiXCR, and kept productive beta chains. Rows matching on CDR3 protein sequence are summarized as one entry with the most common DNA and genes. The sample profile shows roughly 450,000 distinct CDR3 sequences; more than 20% of them were found once. The top ten clonotypes cover 7.8% of the sample. Per the publication, the time point label means: persistent/refractory GD, antithyroid drugs over 5 years with positive TRAb. For both TCR sequencing and RNA sequencing, RNA was extracted from PBMCs in TRIzol.

The sequencing here drew on peripheral blood mononuclear cells (PBMCs), taken when the disease was refractory, from a patient treated with antithyroid drugs. The receptors come from a female donor with Graves disease.

The chain joins TRBV7-8 to TRBJ2-2; tentative D call: TRBD1 (6 bases). The CDR3 totals 15 residues. Trimming pared 6 bases from V and 5 bases from J, leaving 16 bases between. CDR1 and CDR2 (germline): SGHVS, FQNEAQ. Written as DNA, the CDR3 is TGTGCCAGCAGAATACAGGGTGCCGGTACCGGGGAGCTGTTTTTT. Translated: CASRIQGAGTGELFF.

This clonotype was seen ten or more times. The DNA of the CDR3 is TGTGCCAGAGGGACTGAAGAGACCCAGTACTTC. As protein: CARGTEETQYF. The genes are TRBV2 and TRBJ2-5; D is possibly TRBD2 (6 bases). Trimming left V 9 bases short and J 3 bases short, with 8 bases between. The CDR3 covers 11 residues. The germline gives CDR1 SNHLY, CDR2 FYNNEI.

This clonotype came up many times. The chain's CDR3 is CASSLRVAGAGRGEQYF. The DNA for the CDR3 is TGTGCCAGCAGCTTGCGGGTAGCGGGAGCTGGCAGGGGCGAGCAGTACTTC. The chain carries TRBV7-2 and TRBJ2-7, with 9 bases aligning to TRBD2. The germline V gene has CDR1 SGHTA and CDR2 FQGNSA. Germline trimming cut 3 bases from V and 6 bases from J; bases unmatched to any gene: 15. The CDR3 has 17 amino acids.

The rearrangement joins TRBV13 to TRBJ1-2, with D hard to call. V dropped 4 bases and J dropped 7 bases, with 10 bases sitting between them. The germline gives CDR1 PRHDT, CDR2 FYEKMQ (reference sequence). CDR3 length equals 12 residues. Written as DNA, the CDR3 is TGTGCCAGCAGCTCGGGTAAAGGTGGCTACACCTTC. This codes for CASSSGKGGYTF.

The J gene is TRBJ1-1, the V gene TRBV20-1; D may be TRBD1 (5 bases). With 0 bases removed from V and 2 bases from J, the gap between germline ends came to 7 bases. Germline lookup yields CDR1 DFQATT and CDR2 SNEGSKA (reference sequence). This CDR3 has 13 residues. This CDR3 is CSAREGTNTEAFF. The CDR3 DNA reads TGCAGTGCTAGAGAGGGGACTAACACTGAAGCTTTCTTT.

In its sample, this clonotype was seen once. Since a much larger clone is just one base distant, this may be a read error. The chain joins TRBV28 to TRBJ1-2; D perhaps matches TRBD1 (5 bases). The CDR3 has 12 residues. CDR1 is MDHEN, CDR2 SYDVKM, per germline. Trimming cost V 5 bases and J 4 bases, with 8 bases left between them. The CDR3 spells CASSGGPYGYTF. The CDR3 DNA reads TGTGCCAGCAGTGGGGGTCCCTATGGCTACACCTTC.

This clonotype was counted many times. The chain combines TRBV2 with TRBJ1-2, with TRBD1 identical over 8 bases. V was pared by 7 bases and J by 4 bases, with 5 bases of the junction left unmatched. This CDR3 is 13 amino acids long. Germline V gives CDR1 SNHLY, CDR2 FYNNEI. The DNA of the CDR3 is TGTGCCAGCATTGACAGGGGAGGCTATGGCTACACCTTC. Its translation: CASIDRGGYGYTF.

This clonotype was detected many times. The V call is TRBV27, the J call TRBJ1-1; D gene ambiguous. Trimming removed 4 bases at V and 1 base at J, with 13 bases between. CDR1 is MNHEY, CDR2 SMNVEV, per germline (reference sequence). CDR3 length: 15 amino acids. In DNA form, the CDR3 reads TGTGCCAGCAGTTCCCTAGGCGGACGGAACACTGAAGCTTTCTTT. Its translation is CASSSLGGRNTEAFF.

This clonotype was detected many times. Compared with germline, one end of the junction differs, possibly owing to a read error. The chain is built from TRBV28 and TRBJ1-5; TRBD1 might be the D (6 bases). Germline assignment: CDR1 MDHEN and CDR2 SYDVKM. The CDR3 is 12 residues long. CDR3: CASSLLGQLRYF. CDR3 in DNA: TGTGCCAGCAGTTTGCTAGGACAGCTCCGCTACTTT.

The rearrangement uses TRBV28 and TRBJ2-6; no clear D gene. CDR1 and CDR2 (germline): MDHEN, SYDVKM. The V and J ends lost 6 bases and 0 bases respectively, with 6 bases between them. This CDR3 is built from 14 residues. This CDR3 reads CASSYLSGANVLTF. The CDR3 DNA follows: TGTGCCAGCAGCTATCTCTCTGGGGCCAACGTCCTGACTTTC.

Ten or more counts support this clonotype. This chain links TRBV5-1 with TRBJ1-1; D perhaps matches TRBD1 (6 bases). The CDR3 loop spans 14 amino acids. The germline CDR1 and CDR2 sequences are SGHRS and YFSETQ. V was shortened by 5 bases and J by 5 bases, with 16 bases between the two germline ends. The CDR3 reads CASRYTGFGTEAFF. DNA of the CDR3: TGCGCCAGCAGGTATACAGGGTTCGGGACTGAAGCTTTCTTT.

This clonotype was detected ten times or more. V gene TRBV5-1 combines with J gene TRBJ1-2, with 7 positions matching TRBD1. The CDR3 contains 15 residues. The V gene end was trimmed by 0 bases and the J gene end by 3 bases; junction bases not matched to a gene: 5. Looked up from germline, CDR1 is SGHRS and CDR2 is YFSETQ. The CDR3 nucleotides read TGCGCCAGCAGCTTGGAACAGGGGAGCTACTATGGCTACACCTTC. Its protein product is CASSLEQGSYYGYTF.

This rearrangement joins TRBV20-1 to TRBJ2-7; D ambiguous. This CDR3 has 15 residues. Trimming pared 0 bases from V and 3 bases from J, leaving 15 bases between. Germline V gene lookup returns CDR1 DFQATT and CDR2 SNEGSKA (reference sequence). The CDR3 DNA reads as TGCAGTGCTAGAGAGGTACGGAGTACCCACTACGAGCAGTACTTC. Amino acid sequence: CSAREVRSTHYEQYF.

This sequence joins TRBV28 and TRBJ2-7; 7 bases fit TRBD1. V was pared by 5 bases and J by 0 bases, with 10 bases of the junction left unmatched. Germline-derived CDR1 and CDR2 are MDHEN and SYDVKM. The CDR3 spans 16 residues. The CDR3 region is CASSRGPGQHSYEQYF. The CDR3 nucleotides read TGTGCCAGCAGTAGAGGGCCGGGACAGCACTCCTACGAGCAGTACTTC.

The V and J genes are TRBV6-1 and TRBJ1-2; 11 bases map to TRBD1. J lost 6 bases, V lost 8 bases, and 20 bases had no gene match. The germline CDR1 and CDR2 sequences are MNHNS and SASEGT. CDR3 length equals 18 residues. The CDR3 DNA sequence: TGTGCCAGCCGGGGGGACCGGGACAGGGGGGTCCCTGGGCATGGCTACACCTTC. It translates to CASRGDRDRGVPGHGYTF.

The J gene is TRBJ2-7, the V gene TRBV20-1; D tentatively reads TRBD1 or TRBD2 (5 bases each). The germline V gene has CDR1 DFQATT and CDR2 SNEGSKA (reference sequence). V lost 5 bases and J lost 1, with 15 bases in between. The CDR3 runs 14 residues. CDR3 sequence: CSAYRDRASYEQYF. In DNA, the CDR3 is TGCAGTGCTTACCGGGACCGAGCTTCCTACGAGCAGTACTTC.

V usage is TRBV6-1 and J usage is TRBJ2-3; possibly TRBD1 or TRBD2 for D (5 bases each). Germline assignment: CDR1 MNHNS and CDR2 SASEGT. V shed 6 bases and J shed 2 bases, with 15 bases lying between them. This CDR3 is 15 amino acids long. The CDR3 here is CASRLGWDHTDTQYF. The DNA for the CDR3 is TGTGCCAGCAGACTAGGGTGGGACCACACAGATACGCAGTATTTT.

The CDR3 DNA is TGTGCCAGCAGCCGGACTAGCGGGAGTGTCGGGGAGCTGTTTTTT. As protein: CASSRTSGSVGELFF. The rearrangement links TRBV7-6 to TRBJ2-2, with TRBD2 matching 13 bases. The CDR3 has 15 residues. Per the germline V gene, CDR1 is SGHVS and CDR2 is FNYEAQ. The V gene end was trimmed by 5 bases and the J gene end by 7 bases; junction bases not matched to a gene: 4.

This clonotype has at least ten counts. The chain recombines TRBV28 with TRBJ2-7, with TRBD2 matching 15 bases. CDR1 and CDR2 from the germline V gene are MDHEN and SYDVKM. V was pared by 7 bases and J by 2 bases, with 9 bases of the junction left unmatched. This CDR3 region has 17 residues. The CDR3 nucleotides read TGTGCCAGCAATCTGGGACTAGCGGGAGGTTCCCCCTACGAGCAGTACTTC. Its translation: CASNLGLAGGSPYEQYF.

This clonotype has just a few counts. This chain joins TRBV19 and TRBJ2-2; D remains ambiguous. Germline lookup yields CDR1 LNHDA and CDR2 SQIVND (reference sequence). CDR3 length equals 14 residues. The V gene lost 3 bases and the J gene lost 1 base, with 6 bases spanning the gap. CDR3 residues: CASSMDGNTGELFF. The CDR3, as DNA: TGTGCCAGTAGTATGGACGGGAACACCGGGGAGCTGTTTTTT.